The table lists the clone carrying this TCR beta chain with a few counts. The sample comes from a study of blood T cell repertoires in COVID-19. Study details: Samples of COVID-19 (acute and convalescent) were obtained from the United States, Italy and Spain. Sources were T cells, B-cell-depleted T cells, or PBMCs; the material itself was cDNA or gDNA.

The CDR3 totals 14 residues. The V and J ends lost 3 bases and 1 base, in that order; junction bases with no gene match: 2. Germline lookup yields CDR1 SEHNR and CDR2 FQNEAQ (reference sequence). In the original workflow: By means of reference gene primer amplification, nucleated cell counts were estimated. Clones were sequenced by immunoSEQ multiplex PCR, and TCRdb holds only the in-frame ones, with some missing. The DNA gave D and trimming, while V, J and clone size come from that table. The sample shows hundreds of thousands of clones, roughly 85% of them seen only once. This chain uses TRBV7-9 with TRBJ1-1; 7 bases align to TRBD1. The source of this sequence is a man in his late teens or twenties with active or convalescent COVID-19. Source material: peripheral blood. The CDR3 sequence is CASSLGQPNTEAFF. The DNA for the CDR3 is TGTGCCAGCAGCTTGGGACAGCCGAACACTGAAGCTTTCTTT.